The next 23 T cell receptor beta chains were all read from a single sample in a study of PD-L1 blockade in urothelial cancer. The time point is: pretreatment peripheral blood. Clones were sequenced by immunoSEQ multiplex PCR, and TCRdb holds only the in-frame ones, with some missing. The sample carries tens of thousands of clones, 75% to 85% recorded once. Material: PBMCs, obtained around atezolizumab (anti-PD-L1) treatment. The receptors were gathered from a man aged 55-75 years with urothelial cancer.

The chain combines TRBV28 with TRBJ2-4; 9 positions match TRBD2. With V trimmed by 2 bases and J by 8 bases, 7 bases remained unmatched. The germline gives CDR1 MDHEN, CDR2 SYDVKM. The CDR3 contains 15 residues. The CDR3 nucleotides read TGTGCCAGCAGTTTAGGGCGGGGGGGCTTATACATTCAGTACTTC. Amino acids: CASSLGRGGLYIQYF.

The chain joins TRBV25-1 to TRBJ1-4, with unresolved D. CDR3 size: 14 residues. V gave up 3 bases and J gave up 4 bases, with 9 bases separating them. Germline lookup yields CDR1 MGHDK and CDR2 SYGVNS. The DNA for the CDR3 is TGTGCCAGCAGTGACGCAGGTTTTAATGAAAAACTGTTTTTT. Translated: CASSDAGFNEKLFF.

The chain is built from TRBV7-7 and TRBJ2-1, with 13 bases that match TRBD2. The length of the CDR3 is 18 residues. Germline-derived CDR1 and CDR2 are SSHAT and FNYEAQ (reference sequence). The V segment lost 5 bases and the J segment 0 bases; nucleotides outside the gene matches: 7. CDR3 region: CASSPRLAGGSSYNEQFF. DNA of the CDR3: TGTGCCAGCAGCCCACGACTAGCGGGGGGCTCCTCCTACAATGAGCAGTTCTTC.

This sequence joins TRBV27 and TRBJ1-2; tentatively, D is TRBD1 (6 bases). V was shortened by 1 base and J by 2 bases, with 11 bases between the two germline ends. The CDR3 runs 15 residues. CDR1 and CDR2 from the germline V gene are MNHEY and SMNVEV (reference sequence). The CDR3 DNA reads as TGTGCCAGCAGTTTATTTCAGGGGTGGAACTATGGCTACACCTTC. It translates to CASSLFQGWNYGYTF.

In its sample, this clone was seen once. This rearrangement joins TRBV5-1 to TRBJ2-7, with D possibly matching TRBD1 (6 bases). This CDR3 region has 13 residues. Germline CDR1 SGHRS, CDR2 YFSETQ. Trimming removed 5 bases at V and 2 bases at J, with 11 bases between. This chain's CDR3 is CASRWQGTYEQYF. CDR3 nucleotide sequence: TGCGCCAGCAGATGGCAGGGGACCTACGAGCAGTACTTC.

V usage is TRBV23-1 and J usage is TRBJ1-4; 7 nucleotides line up with TRBD1. TRBV23-1 qualifies as an ORF whose function is uncertain. The CDR3 totals 16 residues. The junction had 9 bases not matched to a gene; V was cut back by 0 bases and J by 8 bases. CDR3 sequence (DNA): TGCGCCAGCAGTCAATCGAGGGACAGCCGAAGGGAAAAACTGTTTTTT. Amino acid sequence: CASSQSRDSRREKLFF.

CDR3: CASSHYDGFVSGNTIYF. The DNA of the CDR3 is TGTGCCAGCAGCCATTACGACGGGTTCGTCTCTGGAAACACCATATATTTT. V gene TRBV5-8 combines with J gene TRBJ1-3; D is ambiguous. This CDR3 comprises 17 residues. CDR1 and CDR2 from the germline V gene are SGHTS and YDEGEE. V lost 4 bases and J lost 0, with 17 bases in between.

The gene calls are TRBV7-8 and TRBJ1-1, with 9 bases aligning to TRBD1. Germline CDR1 is SGHVS and CDR2 is FQNEAQ. The CDR3 loop spans 14 amino acids. V was pared by 0 bases and J by 6 bases, with 2 bases of the junction left unmatched. The CDR3 reads CASSLARDRAEAFF. DNA of the CDR3: TGTGCCAGCAGCTTAGCCCGGGACAGGGCTGAAGCTTTCTTT.

J is TRBJ1-1 and V is TRBV15; D is undetermined. This CDR3 region has 14 residues. V gave up 6 bases and J gave up 6 bases, with 17 bases separating them. Germline loops: CDR1 LNHNV, CDR2 YYDKDF (reference sequence). CDR3 protein: CATRIPLERAEAFF. The CDR3 coding sequence is TGTGCCACCAGGATTCCCTTGGAGAGGGCTGAAGCTTTCTTT. Based on the CDR3 plus reference TRBV15 and TRBJ1-1, the full variable domain is DAMVIQNPRYQVTQFGKPVTLSCSQTLNHNVMYWYQQKSSQAPKLLFHYYDKDFNNEADTPDNFQSRRPNTSFCFLDIRSPGLGDTAMYLCATRIPLERAEAFFGQGTRLTVV.

This chain joins TRBV6-5 and TRBJ2-2; 11 bases fit TRBD1. J gave up 11 bases and V 5 bases, and 4 bases lay outside the gene matches. Germline V lookup: CDR1 MNHEY, CDR2 SVGAGI. The CDR3 covers 13 residues. The CDR3 sequence: CASSRDRGVELFF. The CDR3 nucleotides read TGTGCCAGCAGTAGGGACAGGGGGGTAGAGCTGTTTTTT.

The CDR3 region is CASSAGGRETQYF. CDR3 bases: TGTGCCAGCAGTGCGGGGGGTCGAGAGACCCAGTACTTC. This rearrangement joins TRBV28 to TRBJ2-5; 8 bases line up with TRBD2. Trimming removed 5 bases from V and 4 bases from J; junction bases left unmatched: 3. The CDR3 has 13 amino acids. Per germline, CDR1 MDHEN and CDR2 SYDVKM.

The chain carries TRBV5-1 and TRBJ2-7; D may be TRBD2 (6 bases). Trimming took 6 bases from V and 0 from J, leaving 13 bases between them. The CDR3 extends over 14 amino acids. The germline CDR1 and CDR2 sequences are SGHRS and YFSETQ. CDR3 sequence (DNA): TGCGCCAGCAAGGCGGGGACGAGCTCCTACGAGCAGTACTTC. Residues: CASKAGTSSYEQYF.

The V call is TRBV19, the J call TRBJ1-2; TRBD1 matches 8 bases. The CDR3 sequence is 14 residues long. Germline V CDR1 and CDR2: LNHDA, SQIVND (reference sequence). V was pared by 8 bases and J by 0 bases, with 5 bases of the junction left unmatched. This chain's CDR3 is CASQDRATNYGYTF. For the CDR3, the DNA is TGTGCCAGTCAGGACAGGGCCACTAACTATGGCTACACCTTC.

This clone has a handful of counts. The rearrangement uses TRBV19 and TRBJ2-1, with 8 bases aligning to TRBD1. Germline V gives CDR1 LNHDA, CDR2 SQIVND (reference sequence). The V segment lost 3 bases and the J segment 2 bases; nucleotides outside the gene matches: 6. The length of the CDR3 is 16 residues. For the CDR3, the DNA is TGTGCCAGTAGTATTACGGGACAGGTGACCTACAATGAGCAGTTCTTC. It specifies CASSITGQVTYNEQFF.

The chain joins TRBV2 to TRBJ1-2, with 7 bases matching TRBD1. The CDR3 has 15 residues. Germline V gives CDR1 SNHLY, CDR2 FYNNEI. V was pared by 2 bases and J by 4 bases, with 7 bases of the junction left unmatched. CDR3 DNA sequence: TGTGCCAGCAGTGAACCCGACAGGGCCCTCTATGGCTACACCTTC. Its translation: CASSEPDRALYGYTF.

J is TRBJ2-2 and V is TRBV27; 7 bases align to TRBD1. CDR3 length: 17 amino acids. The germline gives CDR1 MNHEY, CDR2 SMNVEV (reference sequence). V was pared by 5 bases and J by 0 bases, with 9 bases of the junction left unmatched. CDR3: CASSPTPGTANTGELFF. The DNA of the CDR3 is TGTGCCAGCAGTCCAACTCCCGGGACAGCGAACACCGGGGAGCTGTTTTTT.

The genes are TRBV2 and TRBJ2-2; D might be TRBD2 (6 bases). V lost 5 bases and J 8 bases, leaving 18 bases between the germline ends. The CDR3 is 15 amino acids. Germline V gene sequence: CDR1 SNHLY, CDR2 FYNNEI. The CDR3 loop reads CASSRWTKSPGELFF. The CDR3 nucleotides read TGTGCCAGCAGTCGATGGACTAAATCCCCTGGGGAGCTGTTTTTT. Full variable domain (rest looked up from reference TRBV2 and TRBJ2-2): EPEVTQTPSHQVTQMGQEVILRCVPISNHLYFYWYRQILGQKVEFLVSFYNNEISEKSEIFDDQFSVERPDGSNFTLKIRSTKLEDSAMYFCASSRWTKSPGELFFGEGSRLTVL.

The rearrangement joins TRBV28 to TRBJ2-1; D possibly corresponds to TRBD1 (6 bases). The CDR3 consists of 16 residues. The germline gives CDR1 MDHEN, CDR2 SYDVKM. V lost 5 bases and J 0 bases, leaving 14 bases between the germline ends. The CDR3 here is CASSNTLDSSYNEQFF. CDR3 nucleotide sequence: TGTGCCAGCAGTAATACCCTGGACAGCTCCTACAATGAGCAGTTCTTC.

This sequence joins TRBV4-1 and TRBJ2-5; D may be TRBD2 (5 bases). The CDR3 has 14 amino acids. Germline lookup yields CDR1 MGHRA and CDR2 YSYEKL. Trimming removed 1 base at V and 5 bases at J, with 11 bases between. CDR3 DNA sequence: TGCGCCAGCAGCCAAGTGTTCGGAGGTGAGACCCAGTACTTC. Translation gives CASSQVFGGETQYF.

This clone showed up just a few times. This chain connects TRBV30 to TRBJ1-2, with D perhaps matching TRBD1 (5 bases). The germline gives CDR1 GTSNPN, CDR2 SVGIG (reference sequence). Trimming removed 2 bases from V and 8 bases from J, with 15 bases in between. The CDR3 length is 13 residues. The DNA for the CDR3 is TGTGCCTGGAGTCGAGAAAGGGGTTACGGCTACACCTTC. Residues: CAWSRERGYGYTF.

The chain links TRBV5-6 to TRBJ1-4; TRBD1 aligns across 9 bases. Germline V gene data show CDR1 as SGHDT and CDR2 as YYEEEE. The V and J ends lost 4 bases and 8 bases, in that order; junction bases with no gene match: 9. The CDR3 has 15 amino acids. CDR3 coding DNA: TGTGCCAGCAGCCGACCGGGACAGGGACGAGAAAAACTGTTTTTT. This sequence encodes CASSRPGQGREKLFF.

The chain has TRBV30 and TRBJ2-4; 8 bases are shared with TRBD2. Germline V gene sequence: CDR1 GTSNPN, CDR2 SVGIG (reference sequence). With 2 bases clipped from V and 0 bases from J, the junction kept 6 bases outside the gene matches. This CDR3 comprises 16 residues. The CDR3 region is CAWSRRGAEAKNIQYF. The CDR3 DNA sequence: TGTGCCTGGAGTAGGCGGGGGGCGGAAGCCAAAAACATTCAGTACTTC. The full variable domain, rest sourced from reference TRBV30 and TRBJ2-4, is SQTIHQWPATLVQPVGSPLSLECTVEGTSNPNLYWYRQAAGRGLQLLFYSVGIGQISSEVPQNLSASRPQDRQFILSSKKLLLSDSGFYLCAWSRRGAEAKNIQYFGAGTRLSVL.

The chain has TRBV19 and TRBJ2-2; a weak D match, TRBD1 (6 bases). V lost 4 bases and J lost 6, with 21 bases in between. The CDR3 is made up of 17 amino acids. Germline CDR1 is LNHDA and CDR2 is SQIVND (reference sequence). The CDR3 reads CASSRKTGFKGAGELFF. CDR3 nucleotides: TGTGCCAGTAGTAGGAAAACAGGGTTCAAAGGGGCCGGGGAGCTGTTTTTT.